The 20 T cell receptor beta chains reported below all come from one sample, sequenced in a study of shared clonotypes between healthy human individuals. Profiling relied on immunoSEQ multiplex PCR, and the TCRdb table lists in-frame clones only, not all of them. The sample consists of fewer than 850,000 clones, less than 95% of them appearing once. Sequencing was done on a sample of memory CD8+ T cells from PBMCs. Subset indicated: CD45RO+ cells pooled with CCR7-negative TemRA cells. The receptors come from a man younger than 35 in good health. Some clones in this sample may be carry-over from other donors' samples.

The chain is built from TRBV7-9 and TRBJ2-7, with 8 bases identical to TRBD2. The V gene's germline CDR1 is SEHNR and CDR2 FQNEAQ (reference sequence). This CDR3 contains 18 residues. Losses at the gene ends were 2 bases for V and 2 bases for J; bases not matched to a gene: 14. The CDR3 DNA sequence: TGTGCCAGCAGCTTATTCGCCAGCGGCGGGAGGCCAACCTACGAGCAGTACTTC. This encodes CASSLFASGGRPTYEQYF.

The chain's CDR3 is CASSLPPTSEAFEEQYF. In DNA form, the CDR3 reads TGTGCCAGTAGTCTACCCCCGACTAGCGAGGCATTTGAGGAGCAGTACTTC. The chain links TRBV19 to TRBJ2-7, with TRBD2 matching over 8 bases. In germline, CDR1 is LNHDA, CDR2 SQIVND (reference sequence). V lost 5 bases, J lost 7 bases, and 19 bases stayed unmatched. The CDR3 runs 17 residues.

The chain is built from TRBV13 and TRBJ2-1; unclear D gene. The CDR3 extends over 14 amino acids. Trimming removed 4 bases at V and 7 bases at J, with 14 bases between. Germline V gene sequence: CDR1 PRHDT, CDR2 FYEKMQ (reference sequence). The CDR3 coding sequence is TGTGCCAGCAGCTACCCCAGAGGAAGAAATGAGCAGTTCTTC. Amino acids: CASSYPRGRNEQFF.

The chain uses TRBV7-8 and TRBJ2-7, with a possible D match to TRBD2 (5 bases). Trimming cost V 7 bases and J 2 bases, with 18 bases left between them. The germline V gene has CDR1 SGHVS and CDR2 FQNEAQ. This CDR3 has 15 residues. In nucleotides, the CDR3 is TGTGCCAGCACCCAAAGCCGCGGGCGGCCCTACGAGCAGTACTTC. Its translation: CASTQSRGRPYEQYF.

The chain employs TRBV4-1 and TRBJ1-2; no definite D call. The germline V gene encodes CDR1 MGHRA and CDR2 YSYEKL. CDR3 size: 15 residues. V was pared by 0 bases and J by 7 bases, with 15 bases between. As DNA, the CDR3 is TGCGCCAGCAGCCAAGATGTGACCTCCTGGGGTGGCTACACCTTC. Protein product: CASSQDVTSWGGYTF.

V is TRBV27 and J is TRBJ1-2; TRBD1 matches at 7 bases. Germline V lookup: CDR1 MNHEY, CDR2 SMNVEV (reference sequence). Trimming took 8 bases from V and 6 from J; bases not matched to a gene: 6. CDR3 length: 12 amino acids. The DNA of the CDR3 is TGTGCCAGCCTCGGTAGGGGGCATGGCTACACCTTC. Translated, it gives CASLGRGHGYTF.

The rearrangement uses TRBV19 and TRBJ1-1; possible D gene TRBD1, 5 bases. CDR1 is LNHDA and CDR2 is SQIVND in the germline V gene (reference sequence). Trimming took 5 bases from V and 6 from J, leaving 13 bases between them. This CDR3 contains 13 residues. Written as DNA, the CDR3 is TGTGCCAGTAGTTTTCAGGGAATGCCTGAAGCTTTCTTT. Translation: CASSFQGMPEAFF. Based on the CDR3 plus reference TRBV19 and TRBJ1-1, the full variable domain is DGGITQSPKYLFRKEGQNVTLSCEQNLNHDAMYWYRQDPGQGLRLIYYSQIVNDFQKGDIAEGYSVSREKKESFPLTVTSAQKNPTAFYLCASSFQGMPEAFFGQGTRLTVV.

The chain has TRBV10-2 and TRBJ1-5, with unresolved D. The V gene lost 0 bases and the J gene lost 6 bases, with 9 bases spanning the gap. The germline gives CDR1 WSHSY, CDR2 SAAADI. The CDR3 is made up of 14 amino acids. For the CDR3, the DNA is TGCGCCAGCAGTGAGTCCCCCCCCGGTCAGCCCCAGCATTTT. Translation: CASSESPPGQPQHF.

This rearrangement joins TRBV6-4 to TRBJ2-6, with TRBD2 matching 8 bases. The CDR3 extends over 16 amino acids. Germline V CDR1 and CDR2: MRHNA, SNTAGT. V trimming: 6 bases; J trimming: 1 base; junction bases outside the gene matches: 5. CDR3 coding DNA: TGTGCCAGCAGCGGGACTAGATTATCTGGGGCCAACGTCCTGACTTTC. Protein product: CASSGTRLSGANVLTF.

This CDR3 reads CATQGGGGLAGFHEQFF. Written as DNA, the CDR3 is TGTGCCACTCAAGGAGGGGGGGGACTAGCGGGATTCCATGAGCAGTTCTTC. This rearrangement joins TRBV27 to TRBJ2-1, with TRBD2 matching 13 bases. CDR1 is MNHEY, CDR2 SMNVEV, per germline (reference sequence). V was pared by 10 bases and J by 8 bases, with 17 bases of the junction left unmatched. The CDR3 is 17 amino acids.

Only a few counts were recorded for this clone. The rearrangement uses TRBV11-3 and TRBJ2-3, with D unresolved. V lost 0 bases and J lost 6, with 7 bases in between. The CDR3 length is 13 residues. CDR1 SGHNT and CDR2 YENEEA come from the germline V gene. CDR3 in DNA: TGTGCCAGCAGCTTAGATTCCGTTGATACGCAGTATTTT. This codes for CASSLDSVDTQYF.

The chain uses TRBV5-1 and TRBJ2-7; D is perhaps TRBD1 or TRBD2 (5 bases each). This CDR3 contains 14 residues. The germline CDR1 and CDR2 sequences are SGHRS and YFSETQ. V lost 4 bases to trimming and J lost 6 bases, with 17 bases between them. The CDR3 is CASSPRSGRLEQYF. As DNA, the CDR3 is TGCGCCAGCAGCCCCCGCTCGGGACGGCTCGAGCAGTACTTC.

A few counts support this clone. V and J are TRBV9 and TRBJ2-2; D is undetermined. V lost 1 base, J lost 6 bases, and 4 bases lay in between. CDR3 size: 12 residues. Germline V gene lookup returns CDR1 SGDLS and CDR2 YYNGEE. The CDR3 coding sequence is TGTGCCAGCAGCGTATTCCCCGGGGAGCTGTTTTTT. This translates into CASSVFPGELFF.

V usage is TRBV20-1 and J usage is TRBJ2-5; D remains unclear. The germline CDR1 and CDR2 sequences are DFQATT and SNEGSKA (reference sequence). This CDR3 has 11 residues. V dropped 3 bases and J dropped 5 bases, with 7 bases sitting between them. The CDR3 nucleotides read TGCAGTGCTAGGAGGTTGGAGACCCAGTACTTC. It translates to CSARRLETQYF.

CDR3 sequence: CASMGTSGSYEQFF. In DNA, the CDR3 is TGTGCCAGCATGGGGACTAGCGGGAGTTATGAGCAGTTCTTC. The chain carries TRBV7-8 and TRBJ2-1; 14 positions agree with TRBD2. J gave up 8 bases and V 7 bases, and 4 bases lay outside the gene matches. The CDR3 extends over 14 amino acids. Per germline, CDR1 SGHVS and CDR2 FQNEAQ.

The chain uses TRBV10-3 and TRBJ2-1; 10 positions agree with TRBD2. The CDR3 has 16 residues. Trimming took 2 bases from V and 5 from J; bases not matched to a gene: 6. Germline V lookup: CDR1 ENHRY, CDR2 SYGVKD. The DNA for the CDR3 is TGTGCCATCAGTGAGATCAGCGGGAGGGCCCACAATGAGCAGTTCTTC. It specifies CAISEISGRAHNEQFF.

The gene calls are TRBV19 and TRBJ2-7, with D unclear. This CDR3 comprises 13 residues. Germline V gene sequence: CDR1 LNHDA, CDR2 SQIVND (reference sequence). V was cut by 3 bases and J by 4 bases, with 10 bases left in between. The CDR3 nucleotides read TGTGCCAGTAGTATGACCCCTTTATACGAGCAGTACTTC. The encoded protein is CASSMTPLYEQYF.

The chain uses TRBV27 and TRBJ1-2; D call uncertain. The CDR3 runs to 15 residues. Trimming left V 5 bases short and J 0 bases short, with 13 bases between. Germline assignment: CDR1 MNHEY and CDR2 SMNVEV (reference sequence). CDR3 loop: CASSHNSLPNYGYTF. The DNA of the CDR3 is TGTGCCAGCAGTCATAACAGTTTACCTAACTATGGCTACACCTTC.

This clone was recorded only once. V gene TRBV5-1 combines with J gene TRBJ1-4, with 7 bases aligning to TRBD1. Germline CDR1 and CDR2: SGHRS and YFSETQ. The trim removed 4 bases at V and 15 bases at J, leaving 24 bases unmatched. This CDR3 contains 17 residues. The CDR3 coding sequence is TGCGCCAGCAGCCCGGGACAGACCCTAACAAGCGGGACGCGGATGTTTTTT. It codes for CASSPGQTLTSGTRMFF.

The chain couples TRBV9 to TRBJ2-2; TRBD1 agrees at 7 bases. CDR3 length: 15 residues. The germline CDR1 and CDR2 sequences are SGDLS and YYNGEE. V trimming: 6 bases; J trimming: 7 bases; junction bases outside the gene matches: 12. The CDR3 bases are TGTGCCAGCACCGAAGGAGACAGGGCCAACGGGGAGCTGTTTTTT. Amino acids: CASTEGDRANGELFF.